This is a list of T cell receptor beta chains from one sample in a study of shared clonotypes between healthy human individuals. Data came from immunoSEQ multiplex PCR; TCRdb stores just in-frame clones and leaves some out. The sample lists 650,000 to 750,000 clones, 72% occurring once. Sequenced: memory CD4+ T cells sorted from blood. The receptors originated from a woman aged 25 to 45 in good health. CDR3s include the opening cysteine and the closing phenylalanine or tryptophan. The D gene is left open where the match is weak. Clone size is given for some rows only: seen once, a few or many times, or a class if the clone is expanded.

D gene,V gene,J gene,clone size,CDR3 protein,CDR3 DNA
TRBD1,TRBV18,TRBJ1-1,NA,CASSPSTGGFTEAFF,TGTGCCAGCTCACCCTCGACAGGGGGGTTTACTGAAGCTTTCTTT
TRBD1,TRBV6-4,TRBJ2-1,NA,CASSPKQGNEQFF,TGTGCCAGCAGCCCAAAACAGGGGAATGAGCAGTTCTTC
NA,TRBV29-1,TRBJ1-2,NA,CSGITHGQNYGYTF,TGCAGCGGTATAACTCATGGACAGAACTATGGCTACACCTTC
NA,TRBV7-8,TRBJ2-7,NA,CASSLTRGSRGSSYEQYF,TGTGCCAGCAGCTTAACGAGGGGGAGCCGGGGATCCTCCTACGAGCAGTACTTC
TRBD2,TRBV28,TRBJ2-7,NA,CASSSAGLAGVEQYF,TGTGCCAGCAGTTCTGCGGGACTAGCGGGAGTCGAGCAGTACTTC
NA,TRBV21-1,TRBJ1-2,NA,CASSKCTGDYGYTF,TGTGCCAGCAGCAAATGTACAGGGGACTATGGCTACACCTTC
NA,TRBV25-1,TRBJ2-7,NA,CASSEFQVPYEQYF,TGTGCCAGCAGTGAATTTCAGGTCCCCTACGAGCAGTACTTC
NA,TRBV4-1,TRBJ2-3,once,CASSLGDQPSTDTQYF,TGCGCCAGCAGCCTCGGGGACCAGCCGAGCACAGATACGCAGTATTTT
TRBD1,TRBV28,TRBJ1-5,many,CASSPTGNQPQHF,TGTGCCAGCAGTCCGACAGGGAATCAGCCCCAGCATTTT
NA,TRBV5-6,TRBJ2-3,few,CASSLTSSGDTQYF,TGTGCCAGCAGCTTAACGTCATCGGGTGATACGCAGTATTTT
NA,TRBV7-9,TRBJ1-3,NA,CASSLQAQVSGNTIYF,TGTGCCAGCAGCTTACAGGCGCAGGTTTCTGGAAACACCATATATTTT
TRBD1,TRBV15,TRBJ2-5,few,CATMRGQGLQETQYF,TGTGCCACCATGAGGGGACAGGGGCTCCAAGAGACCCAGTACTTC
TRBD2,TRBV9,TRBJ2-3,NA,CASLPAGVGTDTQYF,TGTGCCAGCCTCCCCGCGGGAGTGGGGACAGATACGCAGTATTTT
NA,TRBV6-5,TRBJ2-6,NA,CASYRGNSGANVLTF,TGTGCCAGCTATCGCGGGAACTCTGGGGCCAACGTCCTGACTTTC
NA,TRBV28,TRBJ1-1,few,CASTHRQAAEAFF,TGTGCCAGCACCCATCGCCAGGCGGCTGAAGCTTTCTTT
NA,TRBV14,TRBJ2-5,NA,CASSPRQVQETQYF,TGTGCCAGCAGCCCTAGACAGGTTCAAGAGACCCAGTACTTC
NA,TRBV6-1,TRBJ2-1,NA,CASSEQRYNEQFF,TGTGCCAGCAGTGAACAGCGATACAATGAGCAGTTCTTC
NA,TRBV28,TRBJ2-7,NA,CASSLGIYEQYF,TGTGCCAGCAGTTTAGGGATCTACGAGCAGTACTTC
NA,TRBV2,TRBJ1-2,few,CASRATSRPGYTF,TGTGCCAGCAGGGCGACCTCAAGGCCTGGCTACACCTTC
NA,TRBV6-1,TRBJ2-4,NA,CASSDVPKNIQYF,TGTGCCAGCAGTGACGTCCCCAAAAACATTCAGTACTTC
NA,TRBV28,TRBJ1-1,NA,CASSRTVINEAFF,TGTGCCAGCAGTCGGACAGTAATAAATGAAGCTTTCTTT
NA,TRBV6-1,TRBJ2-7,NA,CASSAGPGYEQYF,TGTGCCAGCAGTGCGGGACCGGGCTACGAGCAGTACTTC
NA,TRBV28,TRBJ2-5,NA,CASSLIDTGGETQYF,TGTGCCAGCAGTCTGATAGACACGGGCGGGGAGACCCAGTACTTC
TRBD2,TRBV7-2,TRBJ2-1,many,CASSSSSLGTSTEQFF,TGTGCCAGCAGCTCCTCCAGCTTGGGGACTAGCACTGAGCAGTTCTTC
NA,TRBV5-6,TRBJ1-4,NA,CASSLGSLNEKLFF,TGTGCCAGCAGCTTGGGCAGCCTCAATGAAAAACTGTTTTTT
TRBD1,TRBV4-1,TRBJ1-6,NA,CASSQEDRVAGDSPLHF,TGCGCCAGCAGCCAAGAGGACAGGGTTGCCGGTGATTCACCCCTCCACTTT